The next 8 T cell receptor beta chains were all read from a single sample in a study of cytomegalovirus exposure and HLA in healthy donors (dated by TCRdb to about 2017). The library was obtained by the immunoSEQ multiplex PCR assay. A mixture of 60 forward primers for TCR Vbeta segments and 13 reverse primers for TCR Jbeta segments was used in the multiplex PCR. Here the immuneACCESS table is served through TCRdb, limited to in-frame sequences with V and J called. Missing clones are a known gap in these copies; in checked studies unresolved V genes cover under half, and the rest lacks a known reason. A total of around 150,000 clones appear in this sample, roughly nine tenths of them only once. The ten most abundant clones make up 0.75% to 0.95% of the sample. The sequenced sample was PBMCs. The receptors originated from a woman aged 25 to 39 in good health and CMV-seronegative.

The rearrangement joins TRBV9 to TRBJ2-5; 9 nucleotides match TRBD2. The CDR3 is 17 amino acids. The V segment lost 3 bases and the J segment 2 bases; nucleotides outside the gene matches: 11. Per germline, CDR1 SGDLS and CDR2 YYNGEE. In nucleotides, the CDR3 is TGTGCCAGCAGCGCCGGGGGACTAGCTGGTTGGCAAGAGACCCAGTACTTC. Translation: CASSAGGLAGWQETQYF. The full variable domain, in which reference TRBV9 and TRBJ2-5 provide the parts outside the CDR3, is DSGVTQTPKHLITATGQRVTLRCSPRSGDLSVYWYQQSLDQGLQFLIQYYNGEERAKGNILERFSAQQFPDLHSELNLSSLELGDSALYFCASSAGGLAGWQETQYFGPGTRLLVL.

The CDR3 loop reads CASSPRLASRETQYF. CDR3 nucleotides: TGTGCCAGCAGTCCAAGACTAGCGAGCCGAGAGACCCAGTACTTC. V is TRBV6-6 and J is TRBJ2-5, with 8 bases aligning to TRBD2. Per the germline V gene, CDR1 is MNHNY and CDR2 is SVGAGI (reference sequence). There are 15 residues in the CDR3. The V gene end was trimmed by 5 bases and the J gene end by 4 bases; junction bases not matched to a gene: 9.

This chain links TRBV7-9 with TRBJ2-2, with 13 positions matching TRBD2. Germline V CDR1 and CDR2: SEHNR, FQNEAQ (reference sequence). With V trimmed by 7 bases and J by 4 bases, 9 bases remained unmatched. The CDR3 runs 17 residues. In nucleotides, the CDR3 is TGTGCCAGCACCGTACTAGCGGGAGGGCCGGGCACCGGGGAGCTGTTTTTT. Its translation is CASTVLAGGPGTGELFF.

The CDR3: CASSRLRQGANEAFF. The CDR3 bases are TGTGCCAGCTCTCGACTTCGACAGGGGGCGAATGAAGCTTTCTTT. The chain recombines TRBV18 with TRBJ1-1; the match to TRBD1 covers 10 bases. CDR1 KGHSH and CDR2 LQKENI come from the germline V gene. The V and J ends lost 6 bases and 7 bases, in that order; junction bases with no gene match: 11. CDR3 length equals 15 residues.

This sequence joins TRBV6-5 and TRBJ1-3; 8 nucleotides match TRBD1. The V segment lost 0 bases and the J segment 7 bases; nucleotides outside the gene matches: 5. The CDR3 sequence is 15 residues long. Germline loops: CDR1 MNHEY, CDR2 SVGAGI. The CDR3 reads CASSYSGQGSNTIYF. Here the CDR3 DNA reads TGTGCCAGCAGTTACTCTGGACAGGGCTCCAACACCATATATTTT.

The V gene is TRBV27, the J gene TRBJ1-2; 10 bases map to TRBD1. Germline lookup yields CDR1 MNHEY and CDR2 SMNVEV (reference sequence). The CDR3 is 16 amino acids. V dropped 1 base and J dropped 2; count of bases not matched to a gene: 4. CDR3 coding DNA: TGTGCCAGCAGTTTATACGGGACAGGGGTCAACTATGGCTACACCTTC. This translates into CASSLYGTGVNYGYTF.

V gene TRBV19 combines with J gene TRBJ1-4; 7 bases map to TRBD1. Germline assignment: CDR1 LNHDA and CDR2 SQIVND (reference sequence). This CDR3 is 15 amino acids long. V lost 8 bases and J lost 0; bases outside the gene matches: 6. CDR3 bases: TGTGCCAGTCGATGGACAGGCCCAACTAATGAAAAACTGTTTTTT. Its translation is CASRWTGPTNEKLFF.

The chain combines TRBV28 with TRBJ2-3; 11 bases map to TRBD2. CDR3 length equals 14 residues. After removal of 3 bases from V and 9 bases from J, the junction contained 5 bases not matched to a gene. Per germline, CDR1 MDHEN and CDR2 SYDVKM. The CDR3 coding sequence is TGTGCCAGCAGTTTTAGCGGGAGGGCCGAAACGCAGTATTTT. Its protein product is CASSFSGRAETQYF.